The 14 T cell receptor beta chains given below trace back to one sample, sequenced in a study of T cells after yellow fever vaccination. TCRdb re-called the 5' RACE reads through MiXCR, storing one row per CDR3 protein. Found here are roughly 340,000 distinct CDR3 sequences, over 8% of them singletons; the top ten hold roughly 18%. The specimen comprised PBMCs, sampled on the day of the first yellow fever vaccination. The receptors shown here come from a man aged 18-30 years who received the YFV17D yellow fever vaccine.

This chain connects TRBV6-5 to TRBJ1-2; D is possibly TRBD1 (5 bases). V was cut by 5 bases and J by 13 bases, with 17 bases left in between. Germline assignment: CDR1 MNHEY and CDR2 SVGAGI. The CDR3 extends over 12 amino acids. CDR3 DNA sequence: TGTGCCAGCAGTAACCTGGGACGATTCCCCACCTTC. Protein product: CASSNLGRFPTF.

The CDR3 loop reads CASNQGLAGIGELFF. The CDR3 DNA reads TGTGCCAGCAACCAAGGACTAGCGGGAATCGGGGAGCTGTTTTTT. This chain uses TRBV27 with TRBJ2-2; 12 bases are shared with TRBD2. The CDR3 spans 15 residues. The germline gives CDR1 MNHEY, CDR2 SMNVEV (reference sequence). The junction had 7 bases not matched to a gene; V was cut back by 7 bases and J by 7 bases.

The chain couples TRBV7-2 to TRBJ2-6; D is ambiguous. Per the germline V gene, CDR1 is SGHTA and CDR2 is FQGNSA. CDR3 length equals 16 residues. Trimming pared 2 bases from V and 0 bases from J, leaving 8 bases between. This chain's CDR3 is CASSLHPISGANVLTF. CDR3 sequence (DNA): TGTGCCAGCAGCTTACACCCAATCTCTGGGGCCAACGTCCTGACTTTC.

The chain joins TRBV7-2 to TRBJ2-1; TRBD1 might be the D (5 bases). Trimming cost V 1 base and J 9 bases, with 13 bases left between them. The CDR3 consists of 14 residues. The germline V gene encodes CDR1 SGHTA and CDR2 FQGNSA. CDR3: CASSLGPGYSEQFF. The CDR3 DNA follows: TGTGCCAGCAGCTTAGGCCCAGGGTATTCTGAGCAGTTCTTC. Based on the CDR3 plus reference TRBV7-2 and TRBJ2-1, the full variable domain is GAGVSQSPSNKVTEKGKDVELRCDPISGHTALYWYRQSLGQGLEFLIYFQGNSAPDKSGLPSDRFSAERTGGSVSTLTIQRTQQEDSAVYLCASSLGPGYSEQFFGPGTRLTVL.

The J gene is TRBJ1-3, the V gene TRBV4-2; unclear D gene. With 0 bases removed from V and 0 bases from J, the gap between germline ends came to 6 bases. This CDR3 spans 15 amino acids. Germline V lookup: CDR1 LGHNA, CDR2 YNFKEQ. The CDR3 DNA sequence: TGTGCCAGCAGCCAAGAGCGGTTCTCTGGAAACACCATATATTTT. This codes for CASSQERFSGNTIYF.

This clonotype was recorded a few times. In DNA form, the CDR3 reads TGTGCCAGCAGCGGACCAGGACCCTCCTATAATTCACCCCTCCACTTT. Translating gives CASSGPGPSYNSPLHF. V and J are TRBV9 and TRBJ1-6; D ambiguous. Trimming removed 3 bases from V and 0 bases from J, with 10 bases in between. The CDR3 contains 16 residues. CDR1 is SGDLS, CDR2 YYNGEE, per germline.

The chain recombines TRBV27 with TRBJ2-5; possibly TRBD1 for D (7 bases). Between the trimmed V and J ends, which lost 7 bases and 5 bases, there was a span of 20 bases. This CDR3 has 15 residues. The germline V gene has CDR1 MNHEY and CDR2 SMNVEV (reference sequence). Here the CDR3 reads CASTSFRGAEETQYF. The CDR3 DNA reads TGTGCCAGCACGTCCTTCAGGGGGGCGGAGGAGACCCAGTACTTC.

CDR3 residues: CASSRQGDNEQFF. CDR3 nucleotide sequence: TGTGCCAGCAGTCGCCAGGGGGACAATGAGCAGTTCTTC. The chain recombines TRBV12-3 or TRBV12-4 with TRBJ2-1; the match to TRBD1 covers 7 bases. The junction had 3 bases not matched to a gene; V was cut back by 5 bases and J by 5 bases. This CDR3 has 13 amino acids.

This clonotype has just a few counts. V is TRBV10-2 and J is TRBJ2-7; D not certain. The CDR3 covers 13 residues. Germline values: CDR1 WSHSY, CDR2 SAAADI. Trimming removed 4 bases from V and 2 bases from J, with 9 bases in between. CDR3 in DNA: TGCGCCAGCAGTGCTTTCACCCCCTACGAGCAGTACTTC. This codes for CASSAFTPYEQYF.

The V gene is TRBV20-1, the J gene TRBJ1-1, with TRBD1 matching over 9 bases. The length of the CDR3 is 16 residues. From germline, CDR1 is DFQATT and CDR2 SNEGSKA (reference sequence). J was trimmed by 5 bases and V by 2 bases; bases with no gene match: 12. The CDR3 protein is CSARPRDREGYTEAFF. The CDR3 DNA sequence: TGCAGTGCTAGACCGAGGGACAGGGAAGGGTATACTGAAGCTTTCTTT.

The chain uses TRBV7-9 and TRBJ2-6, with D maybe TRBD1 (5 bases). There are 16 residues in the CDR3. Trimming removed 1 base at V and 4 bases at J, with 11 bases between. Germline lookup yields CDR1 SEHNR and CDR2 FQNEAQ (reference sequence). The CDR3 coding sequence is TGTGCCAGCAGCTTAGTCGCAGGGTCCGGGGCCAACGTCCTGACTTTC. It encodes CASSLVAGSGANVLTF.

This clonotype was picked up one time. V and J are TRBV27 and TRBJ1-3; D not certain. Germline V gives CDR1 MNHEY, CDR2 SMNVEV (reference sequence). V was clipped by 5 bases and J by 0 bases, with 14 bases between them. The CDR3 consists of 16 residues. The DNA of the CDR3 is TGTGCCAGCAGTGACTACGGAGGCTTCTCTGGAAACACCATATATTTT. Amino acid sequence: CASSDYGGFSGNTIYF.

The J gene is TRBJ2-1, the V gene TRBV11-1; no reliable D call. V lost 1 base to trimming and J lost 4 bases, with 20 bases between them. The CDR3 runs to 18 residues. Germline-derived CDR1 and CDR2 are SGHAT and FQDESV (reference sequence). The CDR3 nucleotides are TGTGCCAGCAGCTTAGATAGGGATGAACTATTGGGATACAATGAGCAGTTCTTC. Its protein product is CASSLDRDELLGYNEQFF. Variable domain in full (rest from reference TRBV11-1 and TRBJ2-1): EAEVAQSPRYKITEKSQAVAFWCDPISGHATLYWYRQILGQGPELLVQFQDESVVDDSQLPKDRFSAERLKGVDSTLKIQPAELGDSAMYLCASSLDRDELLGYNEQFFGPGTRLTVL.

Many counts were recorded for this clonotype. The rearrangement joins TRBV12-3 or TRBV12-4 to TRBJ2-1; D not resolved. Trimming removed 7 bases at V and 0 bases at J, with 16 bases between. The CDR3 covers 16 residues. CDR3 protein: CASIPDSPSSYNEQFF. The DNA of the CDR3 is TGTGCCAGCATTCCAGACTCCCCTAGCTCCTACAATGAGCAGTTCTTC.